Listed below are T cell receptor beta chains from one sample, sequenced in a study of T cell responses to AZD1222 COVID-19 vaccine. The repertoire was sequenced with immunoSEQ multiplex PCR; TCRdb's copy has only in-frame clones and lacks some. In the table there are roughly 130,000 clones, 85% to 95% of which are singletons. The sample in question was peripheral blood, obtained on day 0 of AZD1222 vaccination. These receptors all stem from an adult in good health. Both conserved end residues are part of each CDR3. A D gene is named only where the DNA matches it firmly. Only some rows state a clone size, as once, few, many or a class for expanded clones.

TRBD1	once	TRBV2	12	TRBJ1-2	TGTGCCAGCAGTATCACAGGGGCTGGCTACACCTTC	CASSITGAGYTF
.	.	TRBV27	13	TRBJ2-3	TGTGCCAGCAGTCCCCTACACACAGATACGCAGTATTTT	CASSPLHTDTQYF
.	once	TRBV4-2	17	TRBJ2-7	TGTGCCAGCAGCCATACATCCCTTAGCGAATTCTCCTACGAGCAGTACTTC	CASSHTSLSEFSYEQYF
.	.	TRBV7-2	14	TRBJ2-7	TGTGCCAGCAGCGTAGGGGCAGGGGAGTACGAGCAGTACTTC	CASSVGAGEYEQYF
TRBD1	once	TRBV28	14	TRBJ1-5	TGTGCCAGCAGTCCTCGGACAGGGGATCAGCCCCAGCATTTT	CASSPRTGDQPQHF
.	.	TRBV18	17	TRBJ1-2	TGTGCCAGCTCACCTAGAGCGGGATTGCAGTCGGACTATGGCTACACCTTC	CASSPRAGLQSDYGYTF
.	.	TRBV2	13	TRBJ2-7	TGTGCCAGCAGTGACCCCGGGTTAAACGAGCAGTACTTC	CASSDPGLNEQYF
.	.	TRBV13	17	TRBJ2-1	TGTGCCAGCAGCTCTCCCTCGTCTAGCAGGGCCTACAATGAGCAGTTCTTC	CASSSPSSSRAYNEQFF
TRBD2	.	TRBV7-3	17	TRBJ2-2	TGTGCCAGCAGCTTACTGGTCGGGAGGGTAGAAACCGGGGAGCTGTTTTTT	CASSLLVGRVETGELFF
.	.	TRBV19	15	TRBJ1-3	TGTGCCAGTAGTCCCGGAGGGGTAGCTGGAAACACCATATATTTT	CASSPGGVAGNTIYF
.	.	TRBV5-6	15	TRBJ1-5	TGTGCCAGCAGCTTGACCCGACAGCGGGATCAGCCCCAGCATTTT	CASSLTRQRDQPQHF
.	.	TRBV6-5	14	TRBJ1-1	TGTGCCAGCAGCCCCACGCTGATGAACACTGAAGCTTTCTTT	CASSPTLMNTEAFF
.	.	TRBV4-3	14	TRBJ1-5	TGCGCCAGCAGCATGCGGATCGGGAATCAGCCCCAGCATTTT	CASSMRIGNQPQHF
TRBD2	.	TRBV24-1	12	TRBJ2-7	TGTGCCACCGGCCATGAGGGAGGGGAGCAGTACTTC	CATGHEGGEQYF
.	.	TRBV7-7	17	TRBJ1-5	TGTGCCAGCAGCTTAGCGGAGGGCGGGCAGTGGGACGGACCCCAGCATTTT	CASSLAEGGQWDGPQHF
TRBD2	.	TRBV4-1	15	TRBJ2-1	TGCGCCAGCAGCCAAAAGTCGACTAGCCTCAATGAGCAGTTCTTC	CASSQKSTSLNEQFF
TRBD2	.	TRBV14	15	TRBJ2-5	TGTGCCAGCAGCACCCAGACTAGCGGGCGGGAGACCCAGTACTTC	CASSTQTSGRETQYF
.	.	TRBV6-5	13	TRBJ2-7	TGTGCCAGCAGGCCTGCCGGGAGTTCCGAGCAGTACTTC	CASRPAGSSEQYF
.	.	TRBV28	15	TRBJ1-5	TGTGCCAGTACTATTGGGGCGGTTGGTACTCAGCCCCAGCATTTT	CASTIGAVGTQPQHF
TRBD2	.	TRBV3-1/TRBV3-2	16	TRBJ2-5	TGTGCCAGCAGCCAACTGGGACTAGCGGATTCGGAGACCCAGTACTTC	CASSQLGLADSETQYF
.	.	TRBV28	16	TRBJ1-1	TGTGCCAGCAGACCCGGGGGGTTTAGTAGGGGCACTGAAGCTTTCTTT	CASRPGGFSRGTEAFF
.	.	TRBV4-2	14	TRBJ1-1	TGTGCCAGCAGCCCGGGCCTTCAGAACACTGAAGCTTTCTTT	CASSPGLQNTEAFF